Shown below are 25 T cell receptor beta chains from a single sample sequenced in a study of technical replicates of blood from several donors. Only in-frame clones appear in the TCRdb table, and some are missing; sequencing was by immunoSEQ multiplex PCR. The sample carries some 78,000 clones, 90% to 95% recorded once. Material: T cells isolated from PBMCs. The receptors come from a human donor in good health.

The V call is TRBV11-2, the J call TRBJ2-4; 11 nucleotides match TRBD2. The CDR3 covers 17 residues. CDR1 SGHAT and CDR2 FQNNGV come from the germline V gene. The trim removed 1 base at V and 1 base at J, leaving 3 bases unmatched. This CDR3 reads CASSLALAGDAKNIQYF. CDR3 nucleotide sequence: TGTGCCAGCAGCTTAGCACTAGCGGGAGATGCCAAAAACATTCAGTACTTC.

The chain links TRBV28 to TRBJ1-5; D ambiguous. Germline lookup yields CDR1 MDHEN and CDR2 SYDVKM. Deletions cut 7 bases from V and 3 bases from J, with 19 bases between. This CDR3 has 16 residues. The CDR3 region is CASTLGRREVNQPQHF. Here the CDR3 DNA reads TGTGCCAGCACCCTCGGCCGTCGGGAGGTCAATCAGCCCCAGCATTTT.

The chain employs TRBV19 and TRBJ2-4, with D possibly TRBD1 on 5 matching bases. Germline V CDR1 and CDR2: LNHDA, SQIVND (reference sequence). Trimming removed 4 bases from V and 6 bases from J, with 16 bases in between. This CDR3 is built from 15 residues. In DNA form, the CDR3 reads TGTGCCAGTAGTACGGGCCAGGGTCCTCTAAACATTCAGTACTTC. Encoded protein: CASSTGQGPLNIQYF.

This sequence joins TRBV19 and TRBJ2-2; tentatively, D is TRBD2 (5 bases). The germline V gene encodes CDR1 LNHDA and CDR2 SQIVND (reference sequence). This CDR3 spans 16 amino acids. Trimming removed 3 bases at V and 3 bases at J, with 14 bases between. CDR3 protein: CASSMGRRPYTGELFF. The CDR3, as DNA: TGTGCCAGTAGTATGGGCAGGAGGCCCTACACCGGGGAGCTGTTTTTT.

Only one count was recorded for this clone. The chain couples TRBV25-1 to TRBJ2-5, with 9 nucleotides matching TRBD1. Germline assignment: CDR1 MGHDK and CDR2 SYGVNS. The CDR3 covers 16 residues. V gave up 4 bases and J gave up 5 bases; unmatched junction bases: 11. CDR3 bases: TGTGCCAGCAGTGTATCCCCGGGACAGGGTTTGGAGACCCAGTACTTC. Amino acids: CASSVSPGQGLETQYF.

V usage is TRBV7-3 and J usage is TRBJ1-5; D might be TRBD1 (6 bases). Germline lookup yields CDR1 SGHTA and CDR2 FQGTGA. The V end was cut by 7 bases, the J end by 3 bases, with 16 bases between. This CDR3 has 15 residues. The DNA of the CDR3 is TGTGCCAGCAAACTCGTCCGGGACAACAATCAGCCCCAGCATTTT. Its protein product is CASKLVRDNNQPQHF. Full variable domain (outside the CDR3, taken from reference TRBV7-3 and TRBJ1-5): GAGVSQTPSNKVTEKGKYVELRCDPISGHTALYWYRQSLGQGPEFLIYFQGTGAADDSGLPNDRFFAVRPEGSVSTLKIQRTERGDSAVYLCASKLVRDNNQPQHFGDGTRLSIL.

The genes are TRBV6-6 and TRBJ2-7; 8 nucleotides align to TRBD2. CDR1 and CDR2 (germline): MNHNY, SVGAGI (reference sequence). The CDR3 is 14 residues long. V gave up 1 base and J gave up 4 bases; unmatched junction bases: 3. The CDR3 sequence: CASSYFGTSYEQYF. CDR3 nucleotides: TGTGCCAGCAGTTACTTCGGGACTAGTTACGAGCAGTACTTC.

This clone was seen once. This chain links TRBV19 with TRBJ2-1; 11 bases are a match to TRBD2. Germline values: CDR1 LNHDA, CDR2 SQIVND (reference sequence). The CDR3 is 15 residues long. Trimming removed 5 bases from V and 4 bases from J; junction bases left unmatched: 4. CDR3 in amino acids: CASSAGTSGYNEQFF. CDR3 DNA: TGTGCCAGTAGTGCTGGGACTAGCGGTTACAATGAGCAGTTCTTC.

This clone was seen just once. The rearrangement joins TRBV28 to TRBJ2-7; 7 bases agree with TRBD1. This CDR3 comprises 14 residues. Germline V gene data show CDR1 as MDHEN and CDR2 as SYDVKM. The ends lost 3 bases at V and 0 bases at J; junction bases unmatched: 2. This CDR3 is CASSFNRGSYEQYF. DNA of the CDR3: TGTGCCAGCAGTTTTAACAGGGGCTCCTACGAGCAGTACTTC.

This chain connects TRBV13 to TRBJ2-7, with 9 positions matching TRBD2. Per the germline V gene, CDR1 is PRHDT and CDR2 is FYEKMQ (reference sequence). V lost 3 bases to trimming and J lost 4 bases; unmatched junction nucleotides: 7. The CDR3 sequence is 15 residues long. CDR3 DNA: TGTGCCAGCAGCTTCTCTGGCGGGAGGGCGTACGAGCAGTACTTC. This sequence encodes CASSFSGGRAYEQYF.

The chain joins TRBV2 to TRBJ2-7; 9 nucleotides align to TRBD1. This CDR3 spans 14 amino acids. Germline CDR1 reads SNHLY; CDR2 reads FYNNEI. The trim removed 5 bases at V and 4 bases at J, leaving 6 bases unmatched. This CDR3 reads CASSRGQGPYEQYF. The CDR3 coding sequence is TGTGCCAGCAGTAGGGGACAGGGACCTTACGAGCAGTACTTC.

This chain uses TRBV27 with TRBJ1-5; D is unclear. V gave up 4 bases and J gave up 2 bases, with 12 bases separating them. CDR1 MNHEY and CDR2 SMNVEV come from the germline V gene (reference sequence). The CDR3 length is 15 residues. DNA of the CDR3: TGTGCCAGCAGTTCGGGGTTAAGGGGCAATCAGCCCCAGCATTTT. It is translated as CASSSGLRGNQPQHF.

The chain carries TRBV6-5 and TRBJ2-5; 13 bases match TRBD2. The CDR3 spans 15 residues. Germline V lookup: CDR1 MNHEY, CDR2 SVGAGI. V dropped 10 bases and J dropped 2; count of bases not matched to a gene: 7. The CDR3 region has the DNA TGTGCCACCAAGCGACTAGCGGGGGGACAAGAGACCCAGTACTTC. Protein product: CATKRLAGGQETQYF.

V usage is TRBV29-1 and J usage is TRBJ2-1, with 7 bases that match TRBD1. With V trimmed by 5 bases and J by 4 bases, 5 bases remained unmatched. Germline CDR1 reads SQVTM; CDR2 reads ANQGSEA. This CDR3 region has 13 residues. The CDR3: CSVLGTEYNEQFF. The CDR3 nucleotides are TGCAGCGTTCTCGGGACAGAGTACAATGAGCAGTTCTTC.

DNA for the CDR3: TGTGCCAGCAGCACAAGGGACAGGGGTCCTGGAAACACCATATATTTT. This translates into CASSTRDRGPGNTIYF. The gene calls are TRBV7-9 and TRBJ1-3, with 10 bases lining up with TRBD1. Germline-derived CDR1 and CDR2 are SEHNR and FQNEAQ (reference sequence). This CDR3 has 16 residues. V trimming: 5 bases; J trimming: 2 bases; junction bases outside the gene matches: 6.

This clone has just one count. The chain links TRBV21-1 to TRBJ2-7; the table's D call TRBD1 went unverified against the DNA. TRBV21-1 is a documented pseudogene. CDR3 size: 16 residues. CDR3 nucleotides: TGTGCCAGCAGCAAGGAGGACAGCACCGGCTCCTACGAGCAGTACTTC. Amino acid sequence: CASSKEDSTGSYEQYF.

The chain links TRBV6-5 to TRBJ1-1; the D is unclear. V lost 3 bases to trimming and J lost 4 bases, with 9 bases between them. CDR3 length equals 13 residues. Germline values: CDR1 MNHEY, CDR2 SVGAGI. CDR3 in amino acids: CASSYPGFTEAFF. As DNA, the CDR3 is TGTGCCAGCAGTTATCCGGGATTCACTGAAGCTTTCTTT.

This chain links TRBV19 with TRBJ1-1; TRBD1 is a possible D gene (5 bases). The CDR3 has 14 amino acids. Germline CDR1 is LNHDA and CDR2 is SQIVND (reference sequence). The V end was cut by 2 bases, the J end by 0 bases, with 7 bases between. CDR3 sequence (DNA): TGTGCCAGTAGTATACAGGGCGTGAACACTGAAGCTTTCTTT. It specifies CASSIQGVNTEAFF.

The chain is built from TRBV10-1 and TRBJ1-1, with 9 bases lining up with TRBD1. Germline V gene data show CDR1 as WNHNN and CDR2 as SYGVQD (reference sequence). Germline trimming cut 5 bases from V and 9 bases from J; bases unmatched to any gene: 10. This CDR3 has 14 residues. CDR3 in DNA: TGCGCCAGCAGTCCCGGGACAGGGAGGACGAAAGCTTTCTTT. Translated: CASSPGTGRTKAFF.

The rearrangement links TRBV9 to TRBJ2-2; no clear D. Between the trimmed V and J ends, which lost 2 bases and 4 bases, there was a span of 15 bases. The CDR3 runs 16 residues. Germline CDR1 SGDLS, CDR2 YYNGEE. Written as DNA, the CDR3 is TGTGCCAGCAGCGTTTCCACTCTTCCTTCCACCGGGGAGCTGTTTTTT. Protein sequence: CASSVSTLPSTGELFF.

The chain combines TRBV27 with TRBJ2-7; TRBD2 is a possible D gene (5 bases). V was trimmed by 3 bases and J by 0 bases, leaving 12 bases between them. The germline CDR1 and CDR2 sequences are MNHEY and SMNVEV (reference sequence). The CDR3 spans 15 residues. CDR3 nucleotides: TGTGCCAGCAGTTTCGGGCAAGGGAGCTCCTACGAGCAGTACTTC. This codes for CASSFGQGSSYEQYF.

This sequence joins TRBV6-5 and TRBJ2-2, with 7 nucleotides matching TRBD2. V trimming: 10 bases; J trimming: 3 bases; junction bases outside the gene matches: 5. From germline, CDR1 is MNHEY and CDR2 SVGAGI. The CDR3 length is 13 residues. The CDR3 loop is CATRTRDTGELFF. The CDR3 nucleotides read TGTGCCACCCGGACTAGGGACACCGGGGAGCTGTTTTTT.

J is TRBJ1-1 and V is TRBV5-1, with 7 bases that match TRBD1. The J segment lost 1 base and the V segment lost 4 bases, leaving 4 bases of the junction unmatched. The CDR3 sequence is 14 residues long. Germline CDR1 SGHRS, CDR2 YFSETQ. The CDR3 region is CASSRRQGNTEAFF. The CDR3 nucleotides read TGCGCCAGCAGCCGAAGACAGGGGAACACTGAAGCTTTCTTT.

CDR3 coding DNA: TGTGCCAGTAGTGGACGGGACAGGGAAGATCAGCCCCAGCATTTT. This codes for CASSGRDREDQPQHF. This chain joins TRBV19 and TRBJ1-5; 9 bases fit TRBD1. V trimming: 5 bases; J trimming: 5 bases; junction bases outside the gene matches: 7. Germline CDR1 LNHDA, CDR2 SQIVND (reference sequence). This CDR3 comprises 15 residues.

The chain has TRBV6-5 and TRBJ1-3, with a possible D match to TRBD1 (5 bases). Trimming shortened V by 4 bases and J by 2 bases, and 9 bases separated the two germline ends. Germline lookup yields CDR1 MNHEY and CDR2 SVGAGI. This CDR3 comprises 14 residues. Here the CDR3 reads CASSWGGAGNTIYF. CDR3 nucleotides: TGTGCCAGCAGTTGGGGGGGGGCTGGAAACACCATATATTTT.